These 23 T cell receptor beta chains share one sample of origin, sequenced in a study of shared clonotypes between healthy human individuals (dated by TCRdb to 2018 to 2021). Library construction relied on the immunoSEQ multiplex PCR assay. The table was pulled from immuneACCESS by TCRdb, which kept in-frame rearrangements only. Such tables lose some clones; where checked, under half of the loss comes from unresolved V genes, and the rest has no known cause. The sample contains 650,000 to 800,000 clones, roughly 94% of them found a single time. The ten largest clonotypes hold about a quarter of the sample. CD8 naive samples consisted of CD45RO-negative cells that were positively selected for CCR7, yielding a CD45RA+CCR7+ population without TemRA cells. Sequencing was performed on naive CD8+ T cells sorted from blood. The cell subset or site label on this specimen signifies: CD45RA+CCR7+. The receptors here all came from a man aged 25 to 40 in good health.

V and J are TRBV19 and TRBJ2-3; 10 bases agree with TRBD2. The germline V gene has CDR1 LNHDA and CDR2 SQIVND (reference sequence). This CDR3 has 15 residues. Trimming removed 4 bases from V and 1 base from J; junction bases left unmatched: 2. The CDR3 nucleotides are TGTGCCAGTAGTAGGACTAGCGGACGCACAGATACGCAGTATTTT. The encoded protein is CASSRTSGRTDTQYF.

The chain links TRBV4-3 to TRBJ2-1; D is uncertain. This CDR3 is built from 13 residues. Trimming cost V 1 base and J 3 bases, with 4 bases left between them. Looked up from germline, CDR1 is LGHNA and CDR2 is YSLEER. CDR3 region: CASSQGDYNEQFF. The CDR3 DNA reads TGCGCCAGCAGCCAAGGGGACTACAATGAGCAGTTCTTC.

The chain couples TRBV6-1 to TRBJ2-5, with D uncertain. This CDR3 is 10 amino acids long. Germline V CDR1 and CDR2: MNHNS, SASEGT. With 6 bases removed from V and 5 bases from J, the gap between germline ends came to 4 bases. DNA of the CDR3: TGTGCCAGCAGGGGTGAGACCCAGTACTTC. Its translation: CASRGETQYF.

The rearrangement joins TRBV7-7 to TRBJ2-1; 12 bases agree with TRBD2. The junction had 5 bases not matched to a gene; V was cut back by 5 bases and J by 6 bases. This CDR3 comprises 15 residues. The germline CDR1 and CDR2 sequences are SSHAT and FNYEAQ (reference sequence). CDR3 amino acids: CASSLGLAGSNEQFF. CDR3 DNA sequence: TGTGCCAGCAGCCTCGGACTAGCGGGAAGCAATGAGCAGTTCTTC.

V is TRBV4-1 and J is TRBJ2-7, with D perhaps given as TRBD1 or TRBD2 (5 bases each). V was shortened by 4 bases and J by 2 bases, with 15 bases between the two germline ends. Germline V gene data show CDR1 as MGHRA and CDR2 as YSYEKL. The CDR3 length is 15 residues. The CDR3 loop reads CASSPTRDGTYEQYF. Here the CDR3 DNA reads TGCGCCAGCAGCCCTACCCGGGACGGAACCTACGAGCAGTACTTC.

CDR3 sequence: CASSLVAAEQFF. The CDR3 region has the DNA TGTGCCAGCAGCTTAGTTGCGGCGGAGCAGTTCTTC. The V call is TRBV7-2, the J call TRBJ2-1; D is unclear. The length of the CDR3 is 12 residues. The V gene lost 1 base and the J gene lost 10 bases, with 8 bases spanning the gap. Germline-derived CDR1 and CDR2 are SGHTA and FQGNSA.

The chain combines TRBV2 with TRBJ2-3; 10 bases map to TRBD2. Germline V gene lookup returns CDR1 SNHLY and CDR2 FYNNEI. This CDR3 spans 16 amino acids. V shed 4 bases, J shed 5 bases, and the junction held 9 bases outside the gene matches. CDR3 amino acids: CASSVSSGRGIDTQYF. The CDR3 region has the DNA TGTGCCAGCAGTGTAAGCAGCGGGAGGGGTATAGATACGCAGTATTTT.

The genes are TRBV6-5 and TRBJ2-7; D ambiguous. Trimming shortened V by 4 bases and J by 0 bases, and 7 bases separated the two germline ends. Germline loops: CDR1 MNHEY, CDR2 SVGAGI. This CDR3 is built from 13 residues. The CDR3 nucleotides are TGTGCCAGCAGTTCACTGAGCTCCTACGAGCAGTACTTC. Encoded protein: CASSSLSSYEQYF.

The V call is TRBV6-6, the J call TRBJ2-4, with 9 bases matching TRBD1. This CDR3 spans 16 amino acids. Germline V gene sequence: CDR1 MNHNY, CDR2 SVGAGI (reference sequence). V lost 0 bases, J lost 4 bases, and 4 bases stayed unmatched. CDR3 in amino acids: CASSYSFGTGKNIQYF. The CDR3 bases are TGTGCCAGCAGTTACTCGTTCGGGACAGGGAAAAACATTCAGTACTTC.

Here the CDR3 DNA reads TGCGCCAGCAGCCTTACTAGCGGATACAATGAGCAGTTCTTC. Translating gives CASSLTSGYNEQFF. The chain combines TRBV4-3 with TRBJ2-1; 8 nucleotides agree with TRBD2. After removal of 4 bases from V and 4 bases from J, the junction contained 3 bases not matched to a gene. This CDR3 spans 14 amino acids. Germline V lookup: CDR1 LGHNA, CDR2 YSLEER.

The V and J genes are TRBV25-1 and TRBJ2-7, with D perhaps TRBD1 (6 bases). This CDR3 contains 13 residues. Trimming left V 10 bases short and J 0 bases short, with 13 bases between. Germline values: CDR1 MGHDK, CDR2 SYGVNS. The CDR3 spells CAIRQDSSYEQYF. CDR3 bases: TGTGCCATTCGACAGGATAGCTCCTACGAGCAGTACTTC.

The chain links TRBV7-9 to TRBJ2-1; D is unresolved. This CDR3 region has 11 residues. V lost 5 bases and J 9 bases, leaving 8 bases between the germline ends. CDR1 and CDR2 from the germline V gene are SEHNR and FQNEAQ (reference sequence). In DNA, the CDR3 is TGTGCCAGCAGCGATGGGCGTGAGCAGTTCTTC. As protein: CASSDGREQFF.

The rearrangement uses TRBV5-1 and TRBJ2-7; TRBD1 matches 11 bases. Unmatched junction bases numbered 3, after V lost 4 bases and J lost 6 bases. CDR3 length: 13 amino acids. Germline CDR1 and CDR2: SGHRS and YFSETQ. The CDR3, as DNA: TGCGCCAGCAGCCTGGGACAGGGGGTCGAGCAGTACTTC. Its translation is CASSLGQGVEQYF.

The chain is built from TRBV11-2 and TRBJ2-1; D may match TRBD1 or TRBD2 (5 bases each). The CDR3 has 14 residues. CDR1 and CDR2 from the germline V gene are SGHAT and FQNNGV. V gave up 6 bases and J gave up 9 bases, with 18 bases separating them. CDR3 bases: TGTGCCAGCAGGACGGACTGGATTACAGGTGAGCAGTTCTTC. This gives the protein CASRTDWITGEQFF.

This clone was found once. The CDR3: CASSFSDLGDNEKLFF. Written as DNA, the CDR3 is TGTGCCAGCAGCTTCTCGGACCTCGGGGATAATGAAAAACTGTTTTTT. V and J are TRBV13 and TRBJ1-4; D not certain. The CDR3 extends over 16 amino acids. V was clipped by 3 bases and J by 4 bases, with 15 bases between them. Germline values: CDR1 PRHDT, CDR2 FYEKMQ (reference sequence).

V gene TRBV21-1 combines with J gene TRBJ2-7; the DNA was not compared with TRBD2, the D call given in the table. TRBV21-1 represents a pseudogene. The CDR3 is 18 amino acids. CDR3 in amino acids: CASSKNGRTSGRRYEQYF. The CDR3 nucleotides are TGTGCCAGCAGCAAAAACGGGCGGACTAGCGGGAGGAGGTACGAGCAGTACTTC.

The chain's CDR3 is CASSLDSRLAGMGYNEQFF. The DNA for the CDR3 is TGTGCCAGCAGCTTAGATTCCAGACTAGCGGGAATGGGATACAATGAGCAGTTCTTC. The chain uses TRBV11-2 and TRBJ2-1; 11 bases are a match to TRBD2. Germline V gene sequence: CDR1 SGHAT, CDR2 FQNNGV. There are 19 residues in the CDR3. Trimming at V came to 0 bases and at J to 4 bases, leaving 11 bases not matched to a gene.

Written as DNA, the CDR3 is TGTGCCAGCACCCTCTCGGCTAGCGGGAGGGCGATCGATGAGCAGTTCTTC. Translating gives CASTLSASGRAIDEQFF. The rearrangement joins TRBV2 to TRBJ2-1, with TRBD2 matching 12 bases. The J segment lost 8 bases and the V segment lost 7 bases, leaving 15 bases of the junction unmatched. This CDR3 contains 17 residues. In germline, CDR1 is SNHLY, CDR2 FYNNEI.

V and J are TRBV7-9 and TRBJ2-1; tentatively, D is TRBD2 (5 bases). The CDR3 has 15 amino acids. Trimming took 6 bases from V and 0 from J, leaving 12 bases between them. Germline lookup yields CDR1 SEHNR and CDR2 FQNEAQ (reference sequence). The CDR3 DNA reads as TGTGCCAGCAGTCCGGACTTGAGCTCCTACAATGAGCAGTTCTTC. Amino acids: CASSPDLSSYNEQFF.

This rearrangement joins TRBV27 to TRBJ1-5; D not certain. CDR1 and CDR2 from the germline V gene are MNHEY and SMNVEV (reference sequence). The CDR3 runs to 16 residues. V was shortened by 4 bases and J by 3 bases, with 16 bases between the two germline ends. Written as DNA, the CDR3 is TGTGCCAGCAGTTCGAAGCTGGACGGACCCAATCAGCCCCAGCATTTT. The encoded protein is CASSSKLDGPNQPQHF.

The chain's CDR3 is CASSLHRASSYEQYF. CDR3 bases: TGCGCCAGCAGCCTCCACAGGGCCAGCTCCTACGAGCAGTACTTC. The chain joins TRBV4-3 to TRBJ2-7, with D possibly being TRBD1 (6 bases). This CDR3 has 15 residues. V was clipped by 4 bases and J by 0 bases, with 13 bases between them. The germline gives CDR1 LGHNA, CDR2 YSLEER.

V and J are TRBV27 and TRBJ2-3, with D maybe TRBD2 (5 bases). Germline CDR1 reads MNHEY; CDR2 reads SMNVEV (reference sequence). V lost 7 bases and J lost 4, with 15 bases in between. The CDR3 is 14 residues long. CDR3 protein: CASTSGSRADTQYF. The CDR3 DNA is TGTGCCAGCACCTCGGGGTCTCGCGCAGATACGCAGTATTTT.

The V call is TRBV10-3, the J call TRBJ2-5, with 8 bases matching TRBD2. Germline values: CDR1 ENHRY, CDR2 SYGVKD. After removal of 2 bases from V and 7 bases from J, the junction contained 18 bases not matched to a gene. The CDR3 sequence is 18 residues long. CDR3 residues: CAISEENRGGASRRTQYF. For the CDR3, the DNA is TGTGCCATCAGTGAGGAGAACCGGGGGGGAGCGTCTAGGAGGACCCAGTACTTC.